Following are 25 T cell receptor beta chains from one sample sequenced in a study of T cell responses to AZD1222 COVID-19 vaccine. Profiling relied on immunoSEQ multiplex PCR, and the TCRdb table lists in-frame clones only, not all of them. The sample consists of roughly 150,000 clones, approximately 90% of them appearing once. The sequencing here drew on peripheral blood, taken on day 0 of AZD1222 vaccination. The receptors were gathered from an adult in good health.

The chain is built from TRBV11-1 and TRBJ2-7; no clear D. With 4 bases removed from V and 0 bases from J, the gap between germline ends came to 7 bases. Germline V gene sequence: CDR1 SGHAT, CDR2 FQDESV (reference sequence). The CDR3 is 13 amino acids. The CDR3 is CASSSLSSYEQYF. CDR3 in DNA: TGTGCCAGCAGCTCCCTGAGCTCCTACGAGCAGTACTTC.

V and J are TRBV19 and TRBJ2-4, with 8 bases lining up with TRBD2. V was pared by 6 bases and J by 0 bases, with 7 bases of the junction left unmatched. Germline V lookup: CDR1 LNHDA, CDR2 SQIVND (reference sequence). The CDR3 has 16 amino acids. CDR3 sequence: CASRLLADRAKNIQYF. In nucleotides, the CDR3 is TGTGCCAGTAGATTACTAGCGGACAGAGCCAAAAACATTCAGTACTTC.

The rearrangement uses TRBV6-5 and TRBJ1-1; tentative D call: TRBD1 (6 bases). The V gene lost 6 bases and the J gene lost 4 bases, with 15 bases spanning the gap. Per the germline V gene, CDR1 is MNHEY and CDR2 is SVGAGI. The CDR3 runs 14 residues. The CDR3 is CASRKGGLGTEAFF. The CDR3 DNA follows: TGTGCCAGCAGGAAAGGGGGGCTAGGCACTGAAGCTTTCTTT.

The CDR3 region has the DNA TGTGCCAGCAGTCGGCAGGGGGGCGCGGATGGCTACACCTTC. Amino acid sequence: CASSRQGGADGYTF. This chain uses TRBV6-5 with TRBJ1-2; TRBD1 matches 7 bases. The V gene end was trimmed by 5 bases and the J gene end by 6 bases; junction bases not matched to a gene: 9. CDR1 and CDR2 (germline): MNHEY, SVGAGI. The CDR3 consists of 14 residues.

The rearrangement joins TRBV10-3 to TRBJ1-1; D is unresolved. This CDR3 is 14 amino acids long. Germline V gives CDR1 ENHRY, CDR2 SYGVKD. V lost 4 bases and J 4 bases, leaving 13 bases between the germline ends. Here the CDR3 DNA reads TGTGCCATCAGTGCGAAGGCCGGAGTCACTGAAGCTTTCTTT. As protein: CAISAKAGVTEAFF.

The chain has TRBV10-2 and TRBJ1-5; 7 bases are shared with TRBD1. The CDR3 has 13 residues. In germline, CDR1 is WSHSY, CDR2 SAAADI. V was pared by 8 bases and J by 4 bases, with 5 bases of the junction left unmatched. The CDR3 loop is CASANRGNQPQHF. CDR3 nucleotides: TGCGCCAGCGCCAACAGGGGAAATCAGCCCCAGCATTTT.

The rearrangement links TRBV19 to TRBJ2-5; TRBD2 might be the D (5 bases). Germline loops: CDR1 LNHDA, CDR2 SQIVND (reference sequence). V lost 9 bases and J 5 bases, leaving 22 bases between the germline ends. The CDR3 sequence is 15 residues long. The CDR3 nucleotides are TGTGCCAGCAGAGGGATCGGGCCCCGAGGGGAGACCCAGTACTTC. Its protein is CASRGIGPRGETQYF.

The chain joins TRBV6-2 or TRBV6-3 to TRBJ2-6; D ambiguous. The CDR3 has 13 amino acids. CDR1 MNHEY and CDR2 SVGEGT come from the germline V gene. Deletions cut 3 bases from V and 1 base from J, with 1 base between. CDR3 protein: CASSYSGANVLTF. CDR3 DNA: TGTGCCAGCAGTTATTCTGGGGCCAACGTCCTGACTTTC.

This rearrangement joins TRBV10-3 to TRBJ2-3, with D unresolved. The CDR3 runs 11 residues. V dropped 10 bases and J dropped 3 bases, with 8 bases sitting between them. Germline V lookup: CDR1 ENHRY, CDR2 SYGVKD. The CDR3 DNA follows: TGTGCCACCTCCACAACAGATACGCAGTATTTT. Translation gives CATSTTDTQYF.

J is TRBJ2-2 and V is TRBV6-2 or TRBV6-3; possible D gene TRBD1, 5 bases. The germline V and J ends were trimmed by 6 bases and 6 bases, with 14 bases remaining between them. This CDR3 comprises 14 residues. Germline CDR1 MNHEY, CDR2 SVGEGT. This chain's CDR3 is CASSWSRVSGELFF. The CDR3 coding sequence is TGTGCCAGCAGCTGGAGCAGGGTATCCGGGGAGCTGTTTTTT.

This chain uses TRBV9 with TRBJ1-2; no clear D. The V gene lost 3 bases and the J gene lost 4 bases, with 16 bases spanning the gap. Germline values: CDR1 SGDLS, CDR2 YYNGEE. This CDR3 is 15 amino acids long. The CDR3 nucleotides read TGTGCCAGCAGCGCCGCCGGACTGAATACCTATGGCTACACCTTC. Its translation is CASSAAGLNTYGYTF.

As regards this clone: Other DNA sequences of this sample code for an identical CDR3. The chain is built from TRBV4-2 and TRBJ1-5; TRBD1 agrees at 7 bases. The germline V gene has CDR1 LGHNA and CDR2 YNFKEQ. J lost 4 bases, V lost 3 bases, and 3 bases had no gene match. This CDR3 contains 14 residues. CDR3 DNA sequence: TGTGCCAGCAGCCAGGTCAGGGGGAATCAGCCCCAGCATTTT. Its translation is CASSQVRGNQPQHF.

For the CDR3, the DNA is TGTGCCAGCAGCCAACGGGACAGGTCCACAGATACGCAGTATTTT. It encodes CASSQRDRSTDTQYF. The V call is TRBV9, the J call TRBJ2-3; 8 nucleotides align to TRBD1. Losses at the gene ends were 4 bases for V and 2 bases for J; bases not matched to a gene: 6. The CDR3 is made up of 15 amino acids. The germline CDR1 and CDR2 sequences are SGDLS and YYNGEE.

This clone was detected only once. This rearrangement joins TRBV10-3 to TRBJ2-1, with a weak D call TRBD1 (6 bases). Germline lookup yields CDR1 ENHRY and CDR2 SYGVKD. The CDR3 loop spans 19 amino acids. Trimming took 6 bases from V and 0 from J, leaving 24 bases between them. DNA for the CDR3: TGTGCCATCAGGGACAGCGGAGCCGCCCCAACGAGCTCCTACAATGAGCAGTTCTTC. Encoded protein: CAIRDSGAAPTSSYNEQFF.

The gene calls are TRBV5-5 and TRBJ2-1; 8 nucleotides align to TRBD1. The CDR3 contains 14 residues. The germline V gene has CDR1 SGHKS and CDR2 YYEKEE (reference sequence). Trimming took 0 bases from V and 9 from J; bases not matched to a gene: 5. The CDR3 region is CASSLGQGKSEQFF. The CDR3, as DNA: TGTGCCAGCAGCTTGGGACAGGGGAAAAGTGAGCAGTTCTTC.

This chain joins TRBV10-3 and TRBJ2-1, with a tentative D call TRBD2 (5 bases). Germline V gene data show CDR1 as ENHRY and CDR2 as SYGVKD. There are 15 residues in the CDR3. Trimming cost V 3 bases and J 6 bases, with 15 bases left between them. The CDR3 sequence is CAISDLSRAANEQFF. CDR3 bases: TGTGCCATCAGTGACCTAAGTCGAGCGGCCAATGAGCAGTTCTTC.

This clone was seen only once. This chain joins TRBV19 and TRBJ1-2; a weak D match, TRBD1 (6 bases). Looked up from germline, CDR1 is LNHDA and CDR2 is SQIVND (reference sequence). The V end was cut by 3 bases, the J end by 7 bases, with 18 bases between. The CDR3 spans 15 residues. CDR3 DNA sequence: TGTGCCAGTAGTATTCTTCCCGGGGGCGAGGGTGGCTACACCTTC. Protein: CASSILPGGEGGYTF.

V usage is TRBV18 and J usage is TRBJ1-1; D gene uncertain. The ends were cut back, 0 bases at V and 4 bases at J, with 15 bases in the middle. Germline V lookup: CDR1 KGHSH, CDR2 LQKENI. This CDR3 is built from 16 residues. The CDR3 sequence: CASSPPGNPEGTEAFF. The CDR3 bases are TGTGCCAGCTCACCACCCGGCAACCCGGAGGGCACTGAAGCTTTCTTT.

The chain is built from TRBV18 and TRBJ2-7; possibly TRBD1 for D (6 bases). V was shortened by 2 bases and J by 3 bases, with 14 bases between the two germline ends. The CDR3 contains 15 residues. In germline, CDR1 is KGHSH, CDR2 LQKENI. CDR3 coding DNA: TGTGCCAGCTCACCAAGTAGGGGGAACCTCTACGAGCAGTACTTC. Translated, it gives CASSPSRGNLYEQYF.

This rearrangement joins TRBV19 to TRBJ2-1; the match to TRBD2 covers 11 bases. The germline V gene has CDR1 LNHDA and CDR2 SQIVND (reference sequence). The CDR3 runs 16 residues. The trim removed 2 bases at V and 7 bases at J, leaving 7 bases unmatched. The CDR3 spells CASSISRTSGYNEQFF. The DNA for the CDR3 is TGTGCCAGTAGTATATCCAGGACTAGCGGGTATAATGAGCAGTTCTTC.

The chain joins TRBV7-9 to TRBJ2-2; D remains unclear. The CDR3 spans 14 residues. CDR1 is SEHNR and CDR2 is FQNEAQ in the germline V gene (reference sequence). The V and J ends lost 5 bases and 1 base respectively, with 8 bases between them. The CDR3 DNA reads as TGTGCCAGCAGCCCCAGTGAGAACACCGGGGAGCTGTTTTTT. Its protein is CASSPSENTGELFF.

The V call is TRBV11-3, the J call TRBJ1-5, with D unclear. Trimming removed 0 bases from V and 6 bases from J, with 6 bases in between. Germline V gives CDR1 SGHNT, CDR2 YENEEA. CDR3 length: 13 amino acids. This CDR3 is CASSLDRSQPQHF. The CDR3 coding sequence is TGTGCCAGCAGCTTAGATCGCAGTCAGCCCCAGCATTTT.

CDR3 sequence (DNA): TGTGCCAGCAGCGAACAGGAGGGGTATGGCTACACCTTC. It yields the protein CASSEQEGYGYTF. This chain uses TRBV9 with TRBJ1-2, with D possibly matching TRBD1 (5 bases). The CDR3 contains 13 residues. V was clipped by 3 bases and J by 5 bases, with 11 bases between them. Germline CDR1 and CDR2: SGDLS and YYNGEE.

V and J are TRBV9 and TRBJ2-1; 11 bases are a match to TRBD2. Trimming cost V 3 bases and J 10 bases; bases outside gene matches: 9. CDR3 length: 15 amino acids. The V gene's germline CDR1 is SGDLS and CDR2 YYNGEE. In DNA form, the CDR3 reads TGTGCCAGCAGCGCCGTACTAGCGGGAGTTTCGGAGCAGTTCTTC. This sequence encodes CASSAVLAGVSEQFF.

This clone was detected a few times. This chain links TRBV7-3 with TRBJ2-7; the D is unclear. This CDR3 region has 12 residues. The ends were cut back, 5 bases at V and 6 bases at J, with 11 bases in the middle. Looked up from germline, CDR1 is SGHTA and CDR2 is FQGTGA. In DNA, the CDR3 is TGTGCCAGCAGCCCTCGTCCCCGCGAGCAGTACTTC. It codes for CASSPRPREQYF.